The next 28 T cell receptor beta chains were all read from a single sample in a study of cytomegalovirus exposure and HLA in healthy donors. PCR employed 60 Vbeta and 13 Jbeta primers. Sequencing was performed with immunoSEQ multiplex PCR; in TCRdb, only in-frame clones are kept and a portion is missing. The sample has about 160,000 clones, approximately 75% seen once; the top ten hold approximately 2.1%. The sequenced sample consisted of PBMCs. Receptors originate from a woman younger than 30 in good health and CMV-seronegative.

V is TRBV7-9 and J is TRBJ1-1; weak D call: TRBD1 (6 bases). Trimming cost V 3 bases and J 2 bases, with 10 bases left between them. CDR1 is SEHNR, CDR2 FQNEAQ, per germline (reference sequence). The CDR3 is 14 residues long. The CDR3 sequence: CASSLGQINTEAFF. The CDR3, as DNA: TGTGCCAGCAGCTTGGGACAAATCAACACTGAAGCTTTCTTT.

This clone was found a few times. The V gene is TRBV5-6, the J gene TRBJ2-1; 7 nucleotides agree with TRBD2. Germline CDR1 is SGHDT and CDR2 is YYEEEE. This CDR3 region has 16 residues. J was trimmed by 0 bases and V by 4 bases; bases with no gene match: 7. CDR3 nucleotides: TGTGCCAGCAGCCTGGGCGGGGGACGCTCCTACAATGAGCAGTTCTTC. Translating gives CASSLGGGRSYNEQFF.

This clone came up a few times. The chain carries TRBV4-1 and TRBJ2-3; TRBD2 aligns across 9 bases. CDR3 length: 17 amino acids. Germline lookup yields CDR1 MGHRA and CDR2 YSYEKL. The J segment lost 4 bases and the V segment lost 1 base, leaving 9 bases of the junction unmatched. The CDR3 loop reads CASSQAGGRARADTQYF. CDR3 coding DNA: TGCGCCAGCAGCCAAGCGGGCGGGAGGGCCCGGGCAGATACGCAGTATTTT.

The rearrangement joins TRBV5-4 to TRBJ2-2; 8 bases agree with TRBD1. There are 16 residues in the CDR3. J lost 4 bases, V lost 4 bases, and 9 bases had no gene match. The V gene's germline CDR1 is SGHNT and CDR2 YYREEE (reference sequence). The chain's CDR3 is CASSTRQGAGTGELFF. CDR3 nucleotides: TGTGCCAGCAGCACTCGCCAGGGGGCGGGCACCGGGGAGCTGTTTTTT.

V and J are TRBV4-1 and TRBJ1-1; TRBD1 is a possible D gene (5 bases). Germline V gene sequence: CDR1 MGHRA, CDR2 YSYEKL. The CDR3 has 14 amino acids. V was shortened by 5 bases and J by 5 bases, with 15 bases between the two germline ends. In DNA, the CDR3 is TGCGCCAGCAGCTCCGGATTGGGGGGGACTGAAGCTTTCTTT. This translates into CASSSGLGGTEAFF.

The chain has TRBV6-6 and TRBJ1-1; 7 bases match TRBD1. Germline V gives CDR1 MNHNY, CDR2 SVGAGI (reference sequence). With 7 bases clipped from V and 1 base from J, the junction kept 3 bases outside the gene matches. The CDR3 totals 13 residues. CDR3 protein: CASKRQGNTEAFF. The CDR3 bases are TGTGCCAGCAAGCGACAGGGGAACACTGAAGCTTTCTTT.

The chain carries TRBV6-1 and TRBJ1-5; D is undetermined. The V gene lost 3 bases and the J gene lost 1 base, with 10 bases spanning the gap. This CDR3 has 15 residues. Germline V gives CDR1 MNHNS, CDR2 SASEGT. The CDR3 here is CASSDAPGSNQPQHF. The CDR3 DNA reads TGTGCCAGCAGTGATGCACCGGGGAGCAATCAGCCCCAGCATTTT.

The chain uses TRBV18 and TRBJ2-3, with a possible D match to TRBD1 (5 bases). Trimming removed 5 bases at V and 0 bases at J, with 9 bases between. This CDR3 region has 14 residues. Germline V CDR1 and CDR2: KGHSH, LQKENI. CDR3 loop: CASSATASTDTQYF. The CDR3 DNA reads TGTGCCAGCTCAGCGACAGCTAGCACAGATACGCAGTATTTT.

As concerns this clone: The sample contains more than one DNA sequence encoding this CDR3. The chain joins TRBV21-1 to TRBJ2-2; the table's D call, TRBD1, has no DNA check behind it. TRBV21-1 is labeled a pseudogene. The CDR3 spans 16 residues. CDR3 amino acids: CASSKEKGGGTGELFF. The CDR3 region has the DNA TGTGCCAGCAGCAAAGAAAAAGGGGGCGGGACCGGGGAGCTGTTTTTT.

The chain is built from TRBV28 and TRBJ1-5, with D maybe TRBD1 (5 bases). The CDR3 totals 15 residues. Trimming took 3 bases from V and 3 from J, leaving 12 bases between them. Looked up from germline, CDR1 is MDHEN and CDR2 is SYDVKM. DNA for the CDR3: TGTGCCAGCAGTTTGAAGGACGGACACAATCAGCCCCAGCATTTT. Protein: CASSLKDGHNQPQHF.

This clone was seen only a few times. This chain uses TRBV6-5 with TRBJ2-7; 9 bases agree with TRBD1. Trimming at V came to 6 bases and at J to 4 bases, leaving 7 bases not matched to a gene. Germline V CDR1 and CDR2: MNHEY, SVGAGI. This CDR3 comprises 14 residues. This CDR3 reads CASRRDRAAYEQYF. CDR3 DNA: TGTGCCAGCAGAAGGGACAGGGCGGCATACGAGCAGTACTTC.

This clone is a singleton in its sample. The chain is built from TRBV2 and TRBJ2-4, with D possibly TRBD1 on 6 matching bases. This CDR3 is 13 amino acids long. The ends were cut back, 8 bases at V and 6 bases at J, with 14 bases in the middle. Per germline, CDR1 SNHLY and CDR2 FYNNEI. CDR3: CASHPRDINIQYF. The CDR3 DNA reads TGTGCCAGCCACCCCCGGGACATAAACATTCAGTACTTC.

The chain combines TRBV10-3 with TRBJ2-3; TRBD1 agrees at 7 bases. The CDR3 is made up of 14 amino acids. V dropped 5 bases and J dropped 0; count of bases not matched to a gene: 2. CDR1 is ENHRY, CDR2 SYGVKD, per germline. Written as DNA, the CDR3 is TGTGCCATCAGTTCGGGACAGAGCACAGATACGCAGTATTTT. Translation gives CAISSGQSTDTQYF.

J is TRBJ1-5 and V is TRBV5-6; tentative D call: TRBD1 (6 bases). This CDR3 region has 14 residues. V gave up 3 bases and J gave up 3 bases, with 10 bases separating them. Germline CDR1 is SGHDT and CDR2 is YYEEEE. The CDR3 loop reads CASSSGQINQPQHF. The CDR3 DNA sequence: TGTGCCAGCAGCTCTGGACAGATCAATCAGCCCCAGCATTTT.

This clone came up once. The chain employs TRBV28 and TRBJ1-5; the match to TRBD1 covers 9 bases. This CDR3 is 14 amino acids long. Per germline, CDR1 MDHEN and CDR2 SYDVKM. V lost 4 bases, J lost 7 bases, and 5 bases stayed unmatched. For the CDR3, the DNA is TGTGCCAGCAGTTCCGGACAGGGGAGGCAGCCCCAGCATTTT. It encodes CASSSGQGRQPQHF.

This chain uses TRBV6-5 with TRBJ2-2, with D possibly TRBD2 on 5 matching bases. This CDR3 contains 14 residues. V dropped 2 bases and J dropped 5 bases, with 9 bases sitting between them. Germline V CDR1 and CDR2: MNHEY, SVGAGI. CDR3: CASSYRTPTGELFF. CDR3 coding DNA: TGTGCCAGCAGTTACCGGACTCCTACCGGGGAGCTGTTTTTT.

This clone was seen just once. This CDR3 is CASSPAGGSGEQYF. CDR3 sequence (DNA): TGTGCCAGCTCACCGGCCGGGGGAAGCGGCGAGCAGTACTTC. The chain couples TRBV18 to TRBJ2-7; a weak D match, TRBD2 (6 bases). CDR1 is KGHSH, CDR2 LQKENI, per germline. CDR3 length: 14 amino acids. V was trimmed by 3 bases and J by 6 bases, leaving 15 bases between them.

Concerning this clone: One end of the junction does not line up with germline, which may come from a read error. CDR3 in amino acids: CASSPFRGGQFHF. The CDR3 DNA sequence: TGTGCCAGCAGTCCCTTTCGGGGGGGACAGTTCCACTTC. V usage is TRBV6-4 and J usage is TRBJ2-7, with D perhaps matching TRBD2 (8 bases). Germline V CDR1 and CDR2: MRHNA, SNTAGT. This CDR3 is built from 13 residues.

The CDR3, as DNA: TGTGCCAGCAGCTTTGGGGCTACGGCCTCCCTCCACTTT. It codes for CASSFGATASLHF. The chain links TRBV7-9 to TRBJ1-6; D is perhaps TRBD1 (5 bases). The CDR3 loop spans 13 amino acids. CDR1 is SEHNR and CDR2 is FQNEAQ in the germline V gene (reference sequence). V lost 3 bases and J 14 bases, leaving 14 bases between the germline ends. Based on the CDR3 plus reference TRBV7-9 and TRBJ1-6, the full variable domain is DTGVSQNPRHKITKRGQNVTFRCDPISEHNRLYWYRQTLGQGPEFLTYFQNEAQLEKSRLLSDRFSAERPKGSFSTLEIQRTEQGDSAMYLCASSFGATASLHFGNGTRLTVT.

The chain employs TRBV4-1 and TRBJ2-5, with 7 bases fitting TRBD2. This CDR3 region has 15 residues. The germline gives CDR1 MGHRA, CDR2 YSYEKL. V shed 5 bases, J shed 5 bases, and the junction held 11 bases outside the gene matches. In nucleotides, the CDR3 is TGCGCCAGCAGCTTCCACCGGGACTACACCGAGACCCAGTACTTC. This gives the protein CASSFHRDYTETQYF.

The chain employs TRBV4-2 and TRBJ2-3; 8 bases fit TRBD2. The CDR3 runs 15 residues. The germline V gene has CDR1 LGHNA and CDR2 YNFKEQ. The J segment lost 2 bases and the V segment lost 5 bases, leaving 6 bases of the junction unmatched. CDR3 protein: CASSTSGGATDTQYF. DNA for the CDR3: TGTGCCAGCAGCACAAGCGGGGGAGCCACAGATACGCAGTATTTT.

J is TRBJ2-2 and V is TRBV30; TRBD2 might be the D (5 bases). The V and J ends lost 3 bases and 9 bases respectively, with 17 bases between them. The CDR3 length is 14 residues. In germline, CDR1 is GTSNPN, CDR2 SVGIG (reference sequence). CDR3 region: CAWREGGFLRELFF. DNA of the CDR3: TGTGCCTGGAGGGAAGGCGGGTTTCTTCGGGAGCTGTTTTTT.

This clone was seen more than once but under ten times. V and J are TRBV5-5 and TRBJ1-5, with TRBD1 as a possible D gene (6 bases). CDR3 length: 14 amino acids. The germline V gene encodes CDR1 SGHKS and CDR2 YYEKEE (reference sequence). The germline V and J ends were trimmed by 4 bases and 1 base, with 9 bases remaining between them. The CDR3 here is CASSTGQSNQPQHF. CDR3 DNA: TGTGCCAGCAGCACAGGACAGAGCAATCAGCCCCAGCATTTT.

The chain joins TRBV7-9 to TRBJ2-5; TRBD2 is a possible D gene (5 bases). The germline V gene has CDR1 SEHNR and CDR2 FQNEAQ (reference sequence). Trimming took off 3 bases at V and 3 bases at J, with 8 bases between the two ends. The CDR3 spans 13 residues. The CDR3 DNA sequence: TGTGCCAGCAGCTTCAGCGGAAAAGAGACCCAGTACTTC. Its protein product is CASSFSGKETQYF. The full variable domain, with the rest looked up from reference TRBV7-9 and TRBJ2-5, is DTGVSQNPRHKITKRGQNVTFRCDPISEHNRLYWYRQTLGQGPEFLTYFQNEAQLEKSRLLSDRFSAERPKGSFSTLEIQRTEQGDSAMYLCASSFSGKETQYFGPGTRLLVL.

The chain joins TRBV4-1 to TRBJ1-5; D is undetermined. V lost 4 bases and J lost 4, with 8 bases in between. CDR1 MGHRA and CDR2 YSYEKL come from the germline V gene. This CDR3 comprises 13 residues. The CDR3, as DNA: TGCGCCAGCAGCCTTGGCAGGAATCAGCCCCAGCATTTT. Protein sequence: CASSLGRNQPQHF.

This clone occurred once. The genes are TRBV6-1 and TRBJ1-5; a possible D gene is TRBD1 (5 bases). CDR1 is MNHNS, CDR2 SASEGT, per germline. The CDR3 spans 14 residues. With 5 bases removed from V and 1 base from J, the gap between germline ends came to 9 bases. CDR3 sequence (DNA): TGTGCCAGCAGTTGGCAGGGCAGCAATCAGCCCCAGCATTTT. Translating gives CASSWQGSNQPQHF.

V gene TRBV4-1 combines with J gene TRBJ2-3, with D perhaps TRBD1 (5 bases). The CDR3 spans 15 residues. Trimming removed 0 bases from V and 5 bases from J, with 12 bases in between. Per the germline V gene, CDR1 is MGHRA and CDR2 is YSYEKL. CDR3 sequence (DNA): TGCGCCAGCAGCCAAGAGATCACCCAGGGAGATACGCAGTATTTT. Its translation: CASSQEITQGDTQYF.

The chain uses TRBV28 and TRBJ1-1; D unclear. V lost 6 bases and J 7 bases, leaving 15 bases between the germline ends. There are 13 residues in the CDR3. The germline CDR1 and CDR2 sequences are MDHEN and SYDVKM. The CDR3, as DNA: TGTGCCAGCAGAAGGAGGACTTTGGTTGAAGCTTTCTTT. Its protein is CASRRRTLVEAFF.